The 10 T cell receptor beta chains listed next were all sequenced from one sample in a study of blood T cell repertoires in COVID-19. TCRdb keeps only in-frame clones here, not all; method: immunoSEQ multiplex PCR. The table lists about 220,000 clones, 80% to 85% of them singletons. The source material was peripheral blood. These receptors all come from a woman in her sixties who had recovered from COVID-19.

The chain uses TRBV9 and TRBJ2-1, with 10 bases lining up with TRBD2. The CDR3 consists of 17 residues. V shed 1 base, J shed 2 bases, and the junction held 6 bases outside the gene matches. Germline CDR1 reads SGDLS; CDR2 reads YYNGEE. The CDR3 region is CASSVFASGGAYNEQFF. Written as DNA, the CDR3 is TGTGCCAGCAGCGTATTTGCTAGCGGGGGAGCCTACAATGAGCAGTTCTTC.

In this sample, this clone turned up a few times. The gene calls are TRBV5-1 and TRBJ2-3, with 10 bases aligning to TRBD2. The V gene end was trimmed by 6 bases and the J gene end by 2 bases; junction bases not matched to a gene: 9. CDR1 is SGHRS and CDR2 is YFSETQ in the germline V gene. The length of the CDR3 is 16 residues. CDR3: CASIPGAGGPTDTQYF. The CDR3 region has the DNA TGCGCCAGCATTCCTGGAGCGGGGGGGCCCACAGATACGCAGTATTTT.

V and J are TRBV29-1 and TRBJ1-1; no clear D. Germline V gene sequence: CDR1 SQVTM, CDR2 ANQGSEA. Trimming shortened V by 2 bases and J by 4 bases, and 8 bases separated the two germline ends. This CDR3 is built from 12 residues. In DNA form, the CDR3 reads TGCAGCGTTGAAAGGGAGTCCACTGAAGCTTTCTTT. Translated: CSVERESTEAFF.

The V and J genes are TRBV5-5 and TRBJ1-5; a possible D gene is TRBD1 (5 bases). Looked up from germline, CDR1 is SGHKS and CDR2 is YYEKEE (reference sequence). Trimming removed 1 base at V and 5 bases at J, with 10 bases between. CDR3 length: 14 residues. For the CDR3, the DNA is TGTGCCAGCAGCTTGTGGGCGGGGGATCAGCCCCAGCATTTT. This translates into CASSLWAGDQPQHF.

The CDR3 sequence: CASSYSIRPDEQFF. In DNA form, the CDR3 reads TGTGCCAGCAGTTACTCAATACGTCCAGATGAGCAGTTCTTC. This rearrangement joins TRBV6-5 to TRBJ2-1; the D is unclear. This CDR3 contains 14 residues. Trimming removed 0 bases from V and 8 bases from J, with 11 bases in between. Germline CDR1 and CDR2: MNHEY and SVGAGI.

This chain uses TRBV7-3 with TRBJ2-3, with 7 bases lining up with TRBD2. Trimming took 0 bases from V and 5 from J; bases not matched to a gene: 2. This CDR3 comprises 14 residues. Per germline, CDR1 SGHTA and CDR2 FQGTGA. The CDR3 DNA reads TGTGCCAGCAGCTTAACGGGGGGGATAGATACGCAGTATTTT. As protein: CASSLTGGIDTQYF.

The chain is built from TRBV6-1 and TRBJ2-5; perhaps TRBD1 as D (5 bases). CDR3 length equals 13 residues. Trimming cost V 1 base and J 3 bases, with 6 bases left between them. CDR1 is MNHNS, CDR2 SASEGT, per germline. The CDR3 sequence is CASSEETEETQYF. CDR3 nucleotides: TGTGCCAGCAGTGAAGAGACAGAAGAGACCCAGTACTTC.

This clone was recorded only once. The chain recombines TRBV7-8 with TRBJ2-2, with 12 bases matching TRBD1. Germline V gene sequence: CDR1 SGHVS, CDR2 FQNEAQ. J gave up 6 bases and V 7 bases, and 12 bases lay outside the gene matches. This CDR3 spans 17 amino acids. As DNA, the CDR3 is TGTGCCAGCAACCGAAGGGCGGGACAGGGGGCCGCCGGGGAGCTGTTTTTT. It translates to CASNRRAGQGAAGELFF.

J is TRBJ2-3 and V is TRBV25-1, with 9 bases lining up with TRBD2. CDR3 length: 16 amino acids. V trimming: 3 bases; J trimming: 6 bases; junction bases outside the gene matches: 10. The germline V gene has CDR1 MGHDK and CDR2 SYGVNS. CDR3 sequence: CASSESGGGALDTQYF. CDR3 DNA: TGTGCCAGCAGTGAGAGCGGCGGGGGGGCCTTGGATACGCAGTATTTT.

V and J are TRBV5-1 and TRBJ1-4, with TRBD1 as a possible D gene (5 bases). CDR3 length: 16 amino acids. In germline, CDR1 is SGHRS, CDR2 YFSETQ. The V and J ends lost 5 bases and 1 base respectively, with 15 bases between them. CDR3 coding DNA: TGCGCCAGCAGACTGGCAGGGTTGGGAACTAATGAAAAACTGTTTTTT. Amino acid sequence: CASRLAGLGTNEKLFF. Complete variable domain (other parts from reference TRBV5-1 and TRBJ1-4): KAGVTQTPRYLIKTRGQQVTLSCSPISGHRSVSWYQQTPGQGLQFLFEYFSETQRNKGNFPGRFSGRQFSNSRSEMNVSTLELGDSALYLCASRLAGLGTNEKLFFGSGTQLSVL.